The table lists the clone carrying this T cell receptor beta chain with a few counts. Its cognate antigen is unknown. The data are from a study of cytomegalovirus exposure and HLA in healthy donors. Study conclusions and caveats: Earlier analysis looked at TCR beta V segments, and most were productive about 90% or about 30% of the time. Three chains linked to CMV were shown in vitro to be specific for CMV antigens.

The primer mix had 60 Vbeta and 13 Jbeta primers. The assay was immunoSEQ multiplex PCR, and TCRdb's table has in-frame clones only and misses some. The data contain some 150,000 clones, roughly four fifths of them seen just once; the ten biggest clones take up roughly 1.9%. V lost 6 bases and J 2 bases, leaving 18 bases between the germline ends. This CDR3 is built from 16 residues. The germline V gene encodes CDR1 MDHEN and CDR2 SYDVKM. The rearrangement uses TRBV28 and TRBJ2-3; tentatively, D is TRBD2 (5 bases). The receptor's source is a woman aged 40-49 years in good health and CMV-seronegative. The specimen was PBMCs. The CDR3 spells CASSPPRLTTTDTQYF. CDR3 DNA sequence: TGTGCCAGCAGCCCGCCTAGACTAACCACCACAGATACGCAGTATTTT.